The rows below give T cell receptor beta chains drawn from one sample of a study of blood T cell repertoires in COVID-19. The protocol was immunoSEQ multiplex PCR, while the TCRdb copy is restricted to in-frame clones and leaves out a portion. Among about 80,000 clones listed, more than 65% were seen once. Material: peripheral blood. All receptors come from an elderly man with acute or convalescent COVID-19. Both conserved end residues are part of each CDR3. D genes are given only for firm matches. For some rows the clone size is stated as once, few or many, or as a class when expanded; others skip it.

>-|TRBD1|TRBV10-1|TRBJ2-3
TGCGCCAGCAGTGGATCCGGACAGGGCGGAAGCACAGATACGCAGTATTTT
CASSGSGQGGSTDTQYF
>few|-|TRBV11-2|TRBJ1-6
TGTGCCAGCAGCTTAAAGGGGGACACGGTTTCAGTCCTCCACTTT
CASSLKGDTVSVLHF
>-|TRBD1|TRBV29-1|TRBJ1-4
TGCAGCGTTGGTGTGACAGGGGTCGGAAAACTGTTTTTT
CSVGVTGVGKLFF
>-|TRBD1|TRBV27|TRBJ2-7
TGTGCCAGCAAACCGGGACAGGGTCTTTACGAGCAGTACTTC
CASKPGQGLYEQYF
>-|TRBD1|TRBV5-1|TRBJ1-1
TGCGCCAGCAGCTTGGACAGGGGGCGCCGAGGCACTGAAGCTTTCTTT
CASSLDRGRRGTEAFF
>once|TRBD2|TRBV5-1|TRBJ2-5
TGCGCCAGCAGCTTGGAAGGTAGCGGGAGTAAAGAGACCCAGTACTTC
CASSLEGSGSKETQYF
>-|-|TRBV2|TRBJ1-2
TGTGCCAGCTCCACCGACAGGCGGGCTAACTATGGCTACACCTTC
CASSTDRRANYGYTF
>few|-|TRBV5-1|TRBJ2-5
TGCGCCAGCAGCTTGGTTGGAGGGGAGACCCAGTACTTC
CASSLVGGETQYF
>-|TRBD1|TRBV2|TRBJ1-1
TGTGCCAGCCGTGGGCAGGGGGATAGTAATGGCGAAGCTTTCTTT
CASRGQGDSNGEAFF
>-|-|TRBV18|TRBJ1-4
TGTGCCAGCTCACCCGCCTGGGGCGAAAAACTGTTTTTT
CASSPAWGEKLFF
>once|TRBD2|TRBV6-1|TRBJ2-4
TGTGCCAGCAGTGAATCGCCGGGGTTGGCTAGCGGGGGCAAACTAGCCAAAAACATTCAGTACTTC
CASSESPGLASGGKLAKNIQYF
>-|TRBD1|TRBV6-5|TRBJ1-2
TGTGCCAGCAGCCAAGGGGGCGGCAACTATGGCTACACCTTC
CASSQGGGNYGYTF
>-|TRBD1|TRBV28|TRBJ1-2
TGTGCCAGCAGTTTATTAGGGACAGGGGACTATGGCTACACCTTC
CASSLLGTGDYGYTF
>once|TRBD1|TRBV4-1|TRBJ1-2
TGCGCCAGCAGCCAAGGGGACAGGGCAAACTATGGCTACACCTTC
CASSQGDRANYGYTF
>-|-|TRBV28|TRBJ2-2
TGTGCCAGCGGGACTTCGGGGACCGGGGAGCTGTTTTTT
CASGTSGTGELFF
>-|TRBD1|TRBV19|TRBJ1-2
TGTGCCAGTAGCTTTGGGACAGGGGGAGATGGCTACACCTTC
CASSFGTGGDGYTF
>-|-|TRBV3-1/TRBV3-2|TRBJ1-5
TGTGCCAGCAGCCAAGGAGTCTTTGAGAATCAGCCCCAGCATTTT
CASSQGVFENQPQHF
>-|-|TRBV18|TRBJ1-5
TGTGCCAGCTCACCAGACGCGGGTAGCAATCAGCCCCAGCATTTT
CASSPDAGSNQPQHF
>once|TRBD2|TRBV9|TRBJ2-2
TGTGCCAGCAGCGCTGATACCGGGACTATATATTACACCGGGGAGCTGTTTTTT
CASSADTGTIYYTGELFF
>-|TRBD2|TRBV10-2|TRBJ2-1
TGCGCCAGCAGTGAGGCGGGGGGGGACAATGAGCAGTTCTTC
CASSEAGGDNEQFF
>-|TRBD2|TRBV4-2|TRBJ2-1
TGTGCCAGCAGCACCCGACTAGCGGGGGGTGAAAATGAGCAGTTCTTC
CASSTRLAGGENEQFF
>few|-|TRBV4-1|TRBJ1-6
TGCGCCAGCAGCCAAGAGGTGACGGGGGGCCCTTCACCCCTCCACTTT
CASSQEVTGGPSPLHF
>-|TRBD2|TRBV2|TRBJ2-5
TGTGCCAGCGTTCGTACGGGGGGGCTCGAGACCCAGTACTTC
CASVRTGGLETQYF
>-|TRBD1|TRBV19|TRBJ1-4
TGTGCCAGTAGTATTAGGGTAGGGACAGAGAATGAAAAACTGTTTTTT
CASSIRVGTENEKLFF
>once|TRBD1|TRBV15|TRBJ1-4
TGTGCCACCAGCACGACAGGGTGGGATGAAAAACTGTTTTTT
CATSTTGWDEKLFF
>-|TRBD1|TRBV7-9|TRBJ2-7
TGTGCCAGCAGCACCGGCACAGGGGGCTCATCCTACGAGCAGTACTTC
CASSTGTGGSSYEQYF
>-|TRBD1|TRBV18|TRBJ1-6
TGTGCCAGCTCGCCGGACAGGGAAGATAATTCACCCCTCCACTTT
CASSPDREDNSPLHF